This TCR beta chain was identified during a study of T cell responses to AZD1222 COVID-19 vaccine. Across the whole study: Investigators merged groups given second doses at roughly 4 or roughly 12 weeks. Findings and caveats of the study: Spike-wide vaccine-associated CD4 TCRs dominated at 160-218 and 743-854. The study sampled repertoires only after the peak T cell response. As reported, nearly half of all spike-specific TCRs target variant regions that are unmutated.

V lost 6 bases, J lost 2 bases, and 4 bases stayed unmatched. CDR1 is LNHDA, CDR2 SQIVND, per germline (reference sequence). The CDR3 is 15 amino acids. Regarding this clone: Its antigen is currently unknown.

TCRdb keeps only in-frame clones here, not all; method: immunoSEQ multiplex PCR. The table includes fewer than 120,000 clones, less than 90% detected once. Sequencing used peripheral blood, obtained on day 0 of AZD1222 vaccination. The clonotype originates from an adult in good health. The V and J genes are TRBV19 and TRBJ1-5; 10 positions match TRBD1. The DNA of the CDR3 is TGTGCCAGTAGGACCGGGACAGGGGGCAATCAGCCCCAGCATTTT. It yields the protein CASRTGTGGNQPQHF. The entire variable domain, with the rest obtained from reference TRBV19 and TRBJ1-5, is as follows: DGGITQSPKYLFRKEGQNVTLSCEQNLNHDAMYWYRQDPGQGLRLIYYSQIVNDFQKGDIAEGYSVSREKKESFPLTVTSAQKNPTAFYLCASRTGTGGNQPQHFGDGTRLSIL.